This T cell receptor beta chain emerged from a study of spatial heterogeneity in lung cancer. On the study more broadly: Alpha-chain detections were consistently fewer than beta-chain detections among the sequences. The study's findings and limits: Mutation tallies in tumors tracked expanded intratumoral alpha and beta TCR counts. Expanded TCRs that were ubiquitous or regional had counts tracking ubiquitous and regional nonsynonymous mutations, respectively.

This sample's time point: sample taken at primary tumor resection. The roughly 79 donors had untreated early-stage non-small cell lung cancer. Carried by each TCR cDNA molecule was a unique molecular identifier. TCRdb passed the 5' RACE reads through MiXCR, listing each CDR3 protein once. This sample has about 9,300 distinct CDR3 sequences, with around 6.3% found just once. Note on this clonotype: The antigen remains undetermined.

The CDR3 runs 15 residues. CDR1 is MNHEY and CDR2 is SVGAGI in the germline V gene. With 2 bases clipped from V and 8 bases from J, the junction kept 9 bases outside the gene matches. The gene calls are TRBV6-5 and TRBJ2-1; 7 bases are shared with TRBD2. The sample in question was lung tumor tissue, obtained at surgery. This TCR was sampled from a male donor with early-stage non-small cell lung cancer. The CDR3 reads CASSYTSGGRDEQFF. The CDR3 bases are TGTGCCAGCAGTTACACATCGGGGGGTAGGGATGAGCAGTTCTTC.